The clone carrying this T cell receptor beta chain is a singleton in its sample. Its cognate antigen is unknown. These data are taken from a study of STAT5B mutations in CD4+ large granular lymphocyte leukemia. Study outcomes and limitations: Higher CD4+ than CD8+ T-LGLL clonality might reflect small sample size. Main leukemic clonotypes were patient-specific, but about 26% appeared at low frequency elsewhere.

Method: immunoSEQ multiplex PCR; TCRdb's copy keeps in-frame clones and lacks some. The sample has about 31,000 clones, about 74% seen once. The sequence derives from a human donor in good health. The sample consisted of CD4+ T cells from blood buffy coats.

The CDR3 region is CASSLQLGGVQYF. CDR3 DNA: TGTGCCAGCAGCTTACAACTCGGCGGGGTTCAGTACTTC. The rearrangement uses TRBV5-5 and TRBJ2-4; D is possibly TRBD2 (6 bases). The germline gives CDR1 SGHKS, CDR2 YYEKEE (reference sequence). This CDR3 region has 13 residues. The V gene lost 2 bases and the J gene lost 11 bases, with 14 bases spanning the gap. Supplemented by reference TRBV5-5 and TRBJ2-4, the full variable domain reads DAGVTQSPTHLIKTRGQQVTLRCSPISGHKSVSWYQQVLGQGPQFIFQYYEKEERGRGNFPDRFSARQFPNYSSELNVNALLLGDSALYLCASSLQLGGVQYFGAGTRLSVL.